The TCR beta chain described here comes from a study of blood T cell repertoires in COVID-19. For the study at large: Acute-phase and convalescent COVID-19 samples originated in the United States, Italy and Spain. Sample material is recorded as cDNA or gDNA derived from T cells, B-cell-depleted T cells, or PBMCs.

The CDR3 is 14 residues long. The V segment lost 5 bases and the J segment 4 bases; nucleotides outside the gene matches: 7. Germline V gene lookup returns CDR1 MDHEN and CDR2 SYDVKM. Original processing methods: Quantification of nucleated cells was approximated via reference gene primer amplification. Measured with immunoSEQ multiplex PCR; TCRdb has only the in-frame clones, and not every one. V, J and clone size reflect that table, while D and trimming were determined from the DNA. Here the sample spans 150,000 to 200,000 clones, less than 90% being singletons. The rearrangement links TRBV28 to TRBJ1-2; the match to TRBD1 covers 7 bases. The TCR was taken from a man between 65 and 85 years old with active or convalescent COVID-19. The sequencing sample was made of peripheral blood. CDR3 loop: CASSTAGQFYGYTF. The DNA for the CDR3 is TGTGCCAGCAGTACCGCGGGACAGTTCTATGGCTACACCTTC.